The 20 T cell receptor beta chains below all came from one sample that was sequenced in a study of tumor-infiltrating lymphocytes in primary liver carcinoma. TCR beta cDNA came from roughly 0.45 ug total RNA, primed with a constant-region primer. Each TCR beta library was derived from three nested multiplex PCR rounds that employed slightly modified ARM-PCR. The two initial PCR rounds, about 9 cycles each, used TRBV1-TRBV30 forward and C-beta reverse primers. Via MiXCR, TCRdb re-called the multiplex PCR reads, giving one row per CDR3 protein. The table records 100,000 or so distinct CDR3 sequences, around two thirds of them present only once. Unsorted bulk tissue (roughly 19-31 mg) underwent RNA and DNA co-extraction. Sequenced material: liver tumor tissue from sampling region 5. The subset: tumor region T5, tumor centre. The source is a woman aged 60-75 years with primary liver carcinoma and hepatitis B virus infection.

On this clonotype itself: Because the CDR3 is missing its conserved closing phenylalanine or tryptophan, this is likely a read error. This chain connects TRBV7-9 to TRBJ1-1, with a tentative D call TRBD1 (5 bases). The germline V gene encodes CDR1 SEHNR and CDR2 FQNEAQ (reference sequence). Trimming left V 5 bases short and J 1 base short, with 8 bases between. The CDR3 length is 13 residues. The CDR3 loop reads CASSRQQNTEAFL. The CDR3 region has the DNA TGTGCCAGCAGCCGACAGCAGAACACTGAAGCTTTCCTT.

In the case of this clonotype: One end of the junction does not line up with germline, which may come from a read error. The J gene is TRBJ2-7, the V gene TRBV11-2, with 7 bases aligning to TRBD1. Looked up from germline, CDR1 is SGHAT and CDR2 is FQNNGV. CDR3 length: 14 residues. CDR3 in amino acids: CASSFQVVGGEQNF. CDR3 coding DNA: TGTGCCAGCAGCTTCCAGGTGGTAGGGGGCGAACAGAACTTC.

This clonotype showed up many times. The rearrangement links TRBV6-1 to TRBJ2-4; 8 positions match TRBD1. Germline CDR1 and CDR2: MNHNS and SASEGT. V gave up 0 bases and J gave up 6 bases; unmatched junction bases: 4. This CDR3 region has 15 residues. This chain's CDR3 is CASSEAAGGLNIQYF. Written as DNA, the CDR3 is TGTGCCAGCAGTGAAGCGGCAGGGGGCCTAAACATTCAGTACTTC.

On this clonotype itself: An end of the junction does not agree with germline; a read error may underlie this. The chain links TRBV11-2 to TRBJ2-3; 9 nucleotides align to TRBD2. The CDR3 contains 17 residues. Germline lookup yields CDR1 SGHAT and CDR2 FQNNGV. The DNA for the CDR3 is TGTGCCGGCAGCTTAGTGGGACTAGCAACCAGCACAGATACGCAGTATTTT. Its protein product is CAGSLVGLATSTDTQYF. The complete variable domain, with remaining parts taken from reference TRBV11-2 and TRBJ2-3, reads EAGVAQSPRYKIIEKRQSVAFWCNPISGHATLYWYQQILGQGPKLLIQFQNNGVVDDSQLPKDRFSAERLKGVDSTLKIQPAKLEDSAVYLCAGSLVGLATSTDTQYFGPGTRLTVL.

Regarding this clonotype: One end of the junction fails to match germline, which may point to a read error. The J gene is TRBJ2-7, the V gene TRBV11-2; D is ambiguous. This CDR3 contains 14 residues. Germline lookup yields CDR1 SGHAT and CDR2 FQNNGV. The CDR3 loop is CASSLVRRDYEQYF. In DNA form, the CDR3 reads TGTGCCAGTAGCTTAGTACGGAGAGACTACGAGCAGTACTTC.

Turning to this clonotype: A read error is possible here, since a much larger clone lies one base away. The chain has TRBV7-9 and TRBJ1-1; possibly TRBD1 for D (5 bases). CDR1 is SEHNR and CDR2 is FQNEAQ in the germline V gene (reference sequence). The V gene lost 5 bases and the J gene lost 4 bases, with 14 bases spanning the gap. The CDR3 spans 14 residues. The CDR3 sequence: CASSGGGRCTEAFF. CDR3 nucleotide sequence: TGTGCCAGCAGCGGTGGGGGGAGGTGCACTGAAGCTTTCTTT.

This chain uses TRBV6-5 with TRBJ1-2; 10 nucleotides line up with TRBD1. From germline, CDR1 is MNHEY and CDR2 SVGAGI. Unmatched junction bases numbered 8, after V lost 6 bases and J lost 7 bases. This CDR3 is 14 amino acids long. The CDR3 DNA reads as TGTGCCAGCAGGGGACAGGGGCGGGTCGGTGGCTACACCTTC. Protein: CASRGQGRVGGYTF.

Concerning this clonotype: It may be a read error: a sequence one base away is much more abundant. This chain links TRBV30 with TRBJ2-7; 7 bases agree with TRBD1. Trimming took 5 bases from V and 5 from J; bases not matched to a gene: 12. The germline CDR1 and CDR2 sequences are GTSNPN and SVGIG (reference sequence). This CDR3 contains 14 residues. CDR3 amino acids: CAWGLDRVVDEQYF. In DNA, the CDR3 is TGTGCCTGGGGTCTAGACAGGGTGGTCGACGAGCAGTACTTC.

The chain uses TRBV10-2 and TRBJ2-1; tentatively, D is TRBD2 (6 bases). The germline gives CDR1 WSHSY, CDR2 SAAADI. The CDR3 totals 15 residues. Trimming shortened V by 3 bases and J by 6 bases, and 15 bases separated the two germline ends. DNA of the CDR3: TGCGCCAGCAGTGATGTTCGAGGAGGGCTCAATGAGCAGTTCTTC. Amino acids: CASSDVRGGLNEQFF.

There are many counts of this clonotype. The gene calls are TRBV28 and TRBJ2-7; tentatively, D is TRBD1 or TRBD2 (6 bases each). The CDR3 consists of 13 residues. Trimming took 10 bases from V and 3 from J, leaving 16 bases between them. Germline V gives CDR1 MDHEN, CDR2 SYDVKM. CDR3: CATTSGAGYEQYF. In DNA form, the CDR3 reads TGTGCCACAACTTCGGGGGCTGGCTACGAGCAGTACTTC. The variable domain in full, completed from reference TRBV28 and TRBJ2-7, reads DVKVTQSSRYLVKRTGEKVFLECVQDMDHENMFWYRQDPGLGLRLIYFSYDVKMKEKGDIPEGYSVSREKKERFSLILESASTNQTSMYLCATTSGAGYEQYFGPGTRLTVT.

As DNA, the CDR3 is TGTGCCAACAGTTTTCAGCCCGGGGGGGAGCAGTACTTC. Its protein is CANSFQPGGEQYF. The genes are TRBV11-2 and TRBJ2-7; 7 positions match TRBD2. The CDR3 runs to 13 residues. The V and J ends lost 10 bases and 7 bases, in that order; junction bases with no gene match: 13. Germline-derived CDR1 and CDR2 are SGHAT and FQNNGV.

Notes on this clonotype: Because it lacks the conserved phenylalanine or tryptophan at the end, this CDR3 is likely a read error. The CDR3 reads CASKLLHEQYL. The CDR3 DNA reads as TGTGCCAGTAAGCTTCTCCACGAGCAGTACTTA. V usage is TRBV28 and J usage is TRBJ2-7; D remains unclear. This CDR3 is 11 amino acids long. V dropped 9 bases and J dropped 5 bases, with 11 bases sitting between them. Looked up from germline, CDR1 is MDHEN and CDR2 is SYDVKM.

Details on this clonotype: A junction boundary mismatches the germline segment, possibly from a read error. The CDR3 DNA reads TGTGCCGGCAGTACCCAGGGGAACACCGAAGCTTTCTTT. This gives the protein CAGSTQGNTEAFF. V and J are TRBV11-2 and TRBJ1-1; D is perhaps TRBD1 (6 bases). CDR1 is SGHAT and CDR2 is FQNNGV in the germline V gene. The CDR3 sequence is 13 residues long.

The J gene is TRBJ2-3, the V gene TRBV20-1; D ambiguous. This CDR3 is 13 amino acids long. Germline CDR1 DFQATT, CDR2 SNEGSKA (reference sequence). The V gene lost 6 bases and the J gene lost 4 bases, with 14 bases spanning the gap. CDR3 residues: CSAQERPPDTQYF. CDR3 in DNA: TGCAGTGCCCAGGAGCGCCCGCCAGATACGCAGTATTTT.

The chain combines TRBV7-2 with TRBJ2-3; 7 bases are shared with TRBD2. The CDR3 spans 15 residues. V trimming: 5 bases; J trimming: 2 bases; junction bases outside the gene matches: 7. The germline CDR1 and CDR2 sequences are SGHTA and FQGNSA. The CDR3 sequence: CASSALARYTDTQYF. The CDR3 DNA is TGTGCCAGCAGCGCACTAGCGCGATACACAGATACGCAGTATTTT.

This chain joins TRBV7-6 and TRBJ1-1; D remains unclear. Germline CDR1 and CDR2: SGHVS and FNYEAQ. The CDR3 extends over 13 amino acids. Trimming removed 10 bases from V and 2 bases from J, with 14 bases in between. CDR3 DNA sequence: TGTGCCACCCGCCGGCAGATCAACACTGAAGCTTTCTTT. Protein sequence: CATRRQINTEAFF.

V and J are TRBV21-1 and TRBJ2-7; the table calls TRBD2, which could not be checked here. TRBV21-1 is termed a pseudogene. The CDR3 consists of 17 residues. CDR3 bases: TGTGCCAGCAGCACGTGGAACGACCCGACTAGCGTCGACGAGGAGTACTTC. Translation gives CASSTWNDPTSVDEEYF.

As concerns this clonotype: This sequence may be a read error, since a much larger clone differs from it by one base. Since no conserved phenylalanine or tryptophan closes the CDR3, a read error is the likely cause. The V call is TRBV28, the J call TRBJ1-1; 7 nucleotides line up with TRBD1. From germline, CDR1 is MDHEN and CDR2 SYDVKM. V shed 6 bases and J 4 bases; nucleotides not matched to a gene: 8. The CDR3 has 14 amino acids. The CDR3 bases are TGTGCCAGCAGCCGACAGGGTAGAAGCACTGAAGCTTTCTTA. Translated: CASSRQGRSTEAFL.

The chain's CDR3 is CASSIQGREQYF. In nucleotides, the CDR3 is TGTGCCAGCAGTATCCAGGGTCGCGAGCAGTACTTC. The chain has TRBV2 and TRBJ2-7; D perhaps matches TRBD1 (5 bases). The CDR3 covers 12 residues. V dropped 5 bases and J dropped 6 bases, with 11 bases sitting between them. The germline gives CDR1 SNHLY, CDR2 FYNNEI.

This clonotype occurred many times. V is TRBV5-8 and J is TRBJ1-2, with D unclear. The V end lost 1 base, the J end lost 0 bases, and 7 bases lay between the germline ends. This CDR3 spans 14 amino acids. CDR1 and CDR2 (germline): SGHTS, YDEGEE. The chain's CDR3 is CASSLWEANYGYTF. CDR3 nucleotides: TGTGCCAGCAGCTTGTGGGAGGCTAACTATGGCTACACCTTC.